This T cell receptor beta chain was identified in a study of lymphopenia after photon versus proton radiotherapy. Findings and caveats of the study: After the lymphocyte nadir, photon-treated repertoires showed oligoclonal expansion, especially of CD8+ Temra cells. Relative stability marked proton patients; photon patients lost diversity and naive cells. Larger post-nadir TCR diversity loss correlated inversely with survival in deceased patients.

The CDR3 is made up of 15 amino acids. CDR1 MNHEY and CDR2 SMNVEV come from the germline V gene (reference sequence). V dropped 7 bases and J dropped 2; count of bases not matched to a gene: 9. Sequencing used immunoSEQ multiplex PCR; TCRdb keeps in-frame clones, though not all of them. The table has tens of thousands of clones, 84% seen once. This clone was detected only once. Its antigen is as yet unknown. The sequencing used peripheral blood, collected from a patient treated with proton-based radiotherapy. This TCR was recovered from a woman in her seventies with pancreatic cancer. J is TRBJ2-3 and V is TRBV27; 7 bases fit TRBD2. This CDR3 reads CASTIVAGYTDTQYF. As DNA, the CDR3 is TGTGCCAGCACGATTGTAGCGGGCTACACAGATACGCAGTATTTT.